Listed below are T cell receptor beta chains from one sample, sequenced in a study of T-cell reconstitution after alpha-beta-depleted transplantation in children. TCRdb called the PCR reads again in MiXCR, with one record for every CDR3 protein. The table has some 830,000 distinct CDR3 sequences, roughly 15% seen once. Source: PBMCs, mostly from graft donor cells, taken 360 days after TCRalphabeta/CD19-depleted stem cell transplant. The receptors were gathered from a male patient under 18 who had a stem cell transplant for acute lymphoblastic leukemia, so the T cells may come from the graft donor. Both conserved end residues are trimmed from each CDR3. Some rows mark clone size as missing; the rest say once, few, many or name a class of expanded clone.

V	J	size	CDR3
TRBV29-1	TRBJ2-3	few	SAASRKDTQY
TRBV11-2	TRBJ2-2	few	ASSFTTGAELF
TRBV20-1	TRBJ2-1	-	SASTAGGPYNEQF
TRBV10-3	TRBJ2-5	-	AISDRGPETQY
TRBV7-9	TRBJ1-1	-	ASSRGAGVAEAF
TRBV5-6	TRBJ1-3	few	ASSFTGFGNTIY
TRBV4-1	TRBJ2-5	few	ASSQVEAGAGETQY
TRBV20-1	TRBJ2-1	few	SLKGSGSLFA
TRBV5-1	TRBJ2-1	few	ASSGGLASYNEQF
TRBV12-3/TRBV12-4	TRBJ2-1	-	ASTQTSYPYNEQF
TRBV4-1	TRBJ2-7	-	ASSPQGQSSYEQY
TRBV28	TRBJ2-3	-	ASSPSGTGVGDTQY
TRBV14	TRBJ2-1	few	ASSLPLGHSYNEQF
TRBV12-3/TRBV12-4	TRBJ2-7	few	ASSPRRRSYEQY
TRBV5-5	TRBJ2-7	few	ASSLVGSAPYEQY
TRBV7-3	TRBJ2-1	-	ASSPREENEQF
TRBV5-1	TRBJ2-7	few	ASSLKPGQSYEQY
TRBV27	TRBJ2-7	-	ASSAVASHYEQY
TRBV28	TRBJ2-3	-	ASSFYVYGRANTDTQY
TRBV2	TRBJ2-3	many	ASIGLAVGTDTQY
TRBV27	TRBJ2-7	-	ASGVDAQRISYEQY
TRBV15	TRBJ2-1	-	ATSISSGTSGISYNEQF
TRBV3-1	TRBJ2-7	few	ASSLSGLAGAYEQY
TRBV25-1	TRBJ2-3	-	ASSVGTGTQY
TRBV20-1	TRBJ2-3	-	SARDYSGGRSRTDTRY
TRBV9	TRBJ2-7	-	ASSVAGRFVDEQY
TRBV21-1	TRBJ2-5	few	ASSKRRHTSQETQY
TRBV4-1	TRBJ2-5	-	ASSQEEETQY